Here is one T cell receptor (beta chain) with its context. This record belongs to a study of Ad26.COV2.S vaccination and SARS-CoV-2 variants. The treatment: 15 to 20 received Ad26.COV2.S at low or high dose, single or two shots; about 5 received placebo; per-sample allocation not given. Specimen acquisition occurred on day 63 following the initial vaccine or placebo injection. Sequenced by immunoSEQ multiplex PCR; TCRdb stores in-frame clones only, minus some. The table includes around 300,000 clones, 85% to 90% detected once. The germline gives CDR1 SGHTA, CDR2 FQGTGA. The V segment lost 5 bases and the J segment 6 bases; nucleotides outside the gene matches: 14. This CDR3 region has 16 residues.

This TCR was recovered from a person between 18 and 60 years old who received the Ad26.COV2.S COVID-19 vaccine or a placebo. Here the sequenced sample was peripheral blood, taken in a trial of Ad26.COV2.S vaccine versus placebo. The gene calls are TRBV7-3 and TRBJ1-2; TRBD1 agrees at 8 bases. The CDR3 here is CASSPQPNDRGNGYTF. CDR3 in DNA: TGTGCCAGCAGCCCTCAACCGAACGACAGGGGTAATGGCTACACCTTC.